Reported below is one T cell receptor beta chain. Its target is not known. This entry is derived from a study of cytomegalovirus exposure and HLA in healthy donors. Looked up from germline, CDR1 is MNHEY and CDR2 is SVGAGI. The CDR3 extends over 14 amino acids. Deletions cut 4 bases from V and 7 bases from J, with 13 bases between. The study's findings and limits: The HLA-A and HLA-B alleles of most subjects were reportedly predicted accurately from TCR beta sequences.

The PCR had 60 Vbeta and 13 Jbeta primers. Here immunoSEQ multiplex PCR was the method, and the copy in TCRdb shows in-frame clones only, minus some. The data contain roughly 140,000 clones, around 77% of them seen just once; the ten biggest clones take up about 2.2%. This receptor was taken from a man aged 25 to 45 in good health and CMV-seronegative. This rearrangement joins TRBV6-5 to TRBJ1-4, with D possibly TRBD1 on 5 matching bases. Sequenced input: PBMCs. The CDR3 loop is CASSFVGEGEKLFF. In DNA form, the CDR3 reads TGTGCCAGCAGTTTTGTAGGGGAGGGTGAAAAACTGTTTTTT.